Listed below are T cell receptor beta chains from one sample, sequenced in a study of chemoradiotherapy in HPV16-positive cancers. The assay was immunoSEQ multiplex PCR, and TCRdb's table has in-frame clones only and misses some. The data show several thousand clones, about 96% seen once. The material sequenced was tumor tissue, taken from a patient who underwent chemoradiotherapy. The receptors originated from a human donor with HPV-associated anogenital cancer. CDR3s include the opening cysteine and the closing phenylalanine or tryptophan. The D gene is left open where the match is weak. For some rows the clone size is stated as once, few or many, or as a class when expanded; others skip it.

cdr3_nt	cdr3_aa	clone_size	d_call	j_call	v_call
TGCGCCAGCAGCTTGGAGGGGGTGAGATACAATGAGCAGTTCTTC	CASSLEGVRYNEQFF	once	NA	TRBJ2-1	TRBV5-1
TGTGCCAGTAGTATAGATGGTCAGGAGATCAATCAGCCCCAGCATTTT	CASSIDGQEINQPQHF	NA	NA	TRBJ1-5	TRBV19
TGTGCCAGCAGCTTGCGACAGCAAGAGACCCAGTACTTC	CASSLRQQETQYF	NA	NA	TRBJ2-5	TRBV5-6
TGTGCCAGCAGCTCCCTTGGACTAGGGATGAGCACAGATACGCAGTATTTT	CASSSLGLGMSTDTQYF	NA	TRBD2	TRBJ2-3	TRBV7-2
TGTGCCAGCAGCATCCGGGACTTTAACTATGGCTACACCTTC	CASSIRDFNYGYTF	NA	NA	TRBJ1-2	TRBV5-4
TGTGCCAGCAGCCGCAGGATGGGGATGAACACTGAAGCTTTCTTT	CASSRRMGMNTEAFF	NA	NA	TRBJ1-1	TRBV7-9
TGTGCCAGCAGCTTAGGAGGGGGGCCCATTCTCGGCGAGCAGTACTTC	CASSLGGGPILGEQYF	NA	NA	TRBJ2-7	TRBV7-8
TGTGCCAGCAGTCCCCCACCAGGGGTATCCTACGAGCAGTACTTC	CASSPPPGVSYEQYF	NA	NA	TRBJ2-7	TRBV6-5
TGTGCCAGCACCAAGGGGGCCAGGGAGGAAACTGAAGCTTTCTTT	CASTKGAREETEAFF	NA	TRBD1	TRBJ1-1	TRBV9
TGTGCCAGCAGCCTGAGAAGTGACACCGGGGAGCTGTTTTTT	CASSLRSDTGELFF	NA	NA	TRBJ2-2	TRBV5-5
TGTGCCAGCAGGCTAGGGGCCGTGGGTGAGCAGTTCTTC	CASRLGAVGEQFF	NA	NA	TRBJ2-1	TRBV6-5
TGTGCCATCAGAGGGACAGAGGGGATCTCTACTGAAGCTTTCTTT	CAIRGTEGISTEAFF	NA	TRBD1	TRBJ1-1	TRBV10-3
TGTGCCAGCAGCCAGCTGGCGGGGGGGCCCGATTCCAAAGAGACCCAGTACTTC	CASSQLAGGPDSKETQYF	once	TRBD2	TRBJ2-5	TRBV7-9
TGTGCCAGTCAGCGGACTATCAATCAGCCCCAGCATTTT	CASQRTINQPQHF	NA	NA	TRBJ1-5	TRBV19
TGTGCCAGCAGTGAATCTGGGACAGGGGGCGACTATGGCTACACCTTC	CASSESGTGGDYGYTF	NA	TRBD1	TRBJ1-2	TRBV25-1
TGTGCCAGCAGCCCCGCAAATGGGTACGAGCAGTACTTC	CASSPANGYEQYF	NA	NA	TRBJ2-7	TRBV7-9
TGTGCCAGCAGCTTAGCCGGCTATGGCTACACCTTC	CASSLAGYGYTF	NA	NA	TRBJ1-2	TRBV11-1
TGTGCCAGCAGCTGGACGGGCCCCAGGACTGAAGCTTTCTTT	CASSWTGPRTEAFF	NA	NA	TRBJ1-1	TRBV11-3
TGCAGCGTTGTAGGAGGTTTCGCCTACGAGCAGTACTTC	CSVVGGFAYEQYF	NA	NA	TRBJ2-7	TRBV29-1
TGTGCCAGCAGCCGAACCGATAGGACTAGCTCCTACAATGAGCAGTTCTTC	CASSRTDRTSSYNEQFF	NA	TRBD2	TRBJ2-1	TRBV13
TGTGCCAGCAGCTTAGCAGCAGATACGCAGTATTTT	CASSLAADTQYF	NA	NA	TRBJ2-3	TRBV11-1
TGTGCCAGCAGTGAACAGGGAGGGCACGAGCAGTACTTC	CASSEQGGHEQYF	NA	TRBD2	TRBJ2-7	TRBV6-1
TGTGCCAGCAGTTATTCAAGACAGAACAACAATGAGCAGTTCTTC	CASSYSRQNNNEQFF	NA	NA	TRBJ2-1	TRBV6-6
TGTGCCATCAGTGAAGGGACAGGGGGCAATCAGCCCCAGCATTTT	CAISEGTGGNQPQHF	NA	TRBD1	TRBJ1-5	TRBV10-3
TGCGCCAGCAGCACATTGACCGCCGGGGAAGCTTTCTTT	CASSTLTAGEAFF	NA	NA	TRBJ1-1	TRBV5-1
TGTGCCAGCGCGGAAACAGGGCTCGGGAAGCCCCAGCATTTT	CASAETGLGKPQHF	NA	NA	TRBJ1-5	TRBV28
TGTGCCAGCAGTGTCCGACAGGGTAACAATTCACCCCTCCACTTT	CASSVRQGNNSPLHF	NA	TRBD1	TRBJ1-6	TRBV6-1
TGTGCCAGCAGTTATGGGTCTAGCGGACTAGGCACGCAGTATTTT	CASSYGSSGLGTQYF	NA	TRBD2	TRBJ2-3	TRBV6-5